The 24 T cell receptor beta chains listed next were all sequenced from one sample in a study of HIV-infected patients and healthy controls. TCRdb analysed the 5' RACE reads with MiXCR anew, one entry per CDR3 protein. The sample consists of around 67,000 distinct CDR3 sequences, approximately 15% of them appearing once. Sequenced input: CD4+ T cells from blood. Receptor source: a human donor in good health.

This clonotype was seen at least ten times. The J gene is TRBJ1-3, the V gene TRBV10-3; D not certain. The CDR3 consists of 13 residues. Germline CDR1 and CDR2: ENHRY and SYGVKD. Trimming left V 6 bases short and J 0 bases short, with 6 bases between. The CDR3 bases are TGTGCCATCAGGGAAAGCTCTGGAAACACCATATATTTT. Residues: CAIRESSGNTIYF.

Within the sample, this clonotype is medium-sized. V and J are TRBV20-1 and TRBJ2-3; no reliable D call. The CDR3 contains 14 residues. The V and J ends lost 5 bases and 0 bases respectively, with 12 bases between them. From germline, CDR1 is DFQATT and CDR2 SNEGSKA (reference sequence). In DNA form, the CDR3 reads TGCAGTGCTCTAACAGTAATTAGCACAGATACGCAGTATTTT. Protein sequence: CSALTVISTDTQYF.

This chain links TRBV7-2 with TRBJ1-1; unclear D gene. The CDR3 runs to 11 residues. Germline loops: CDR1 SGHTA, CDR2 FQGNSA. Deletions cut 8 bases from V and 0 bases from J, with 4 bases between. CDR3 residues: CASRLNTEAFF. CDR3 nucleotides: TGTGCCAGCCGTTTGAACACTGAAGCTTTCTTT.

V usage is TRBV7-9 and J usage is TRBJ2-3, with 11 bases fitting TRBD2. The CDR3 extends over 14 amino acids. Germline-derived CDR1 and CDR2 are SEHNR and FQNEAQ (reference sequence). V shed 8 bases and J 4 bases; nucleotides not matched to a gene: 5. CDR3 nucleotides: TGTGCCAGCCGTAGCGGGGGGGGCTCAGATACGCAGTATTTT. Protein product: CASRSGGGSDTQYF.

The chain couples TRBV6-4 to TRBJ2-2; a weak D match, TRBD2 (6 bases). V lost 4 bases and J 5 bases, leaving 11 bases between the germline ends. Germline V gene sequence: CDR1 MRHNA, CDR2 SNTAGT. The CDR3 length is 14 residues. The CDR3 region is CASSAGTGTGELFF. CDR3 bases: TGTGCCAGCAGTGCCGGGACTGGGACCGGGGAGCTGTTTTTT.

In its sample, this clonotype was seen a few times. The rearrangement uses TRBV7-2 and TRBJ1-1; D is undetermined. There are 14 residues in the CDR3. V was trimmed by 4 bases and J by 0 bases, leaving 9 bases between them. The V gene's germline CDR1 is SGHTA and CDR2 FQGNSA. CDR3: CASSSTTLNTEAFF. The CDR3 DNA sequence: TGTGCCAGCAGCTCCACTACATTGAACACTGAAGCTTTCTTT.

This clonotype appeared many times. The chain links TRBV18 to TRBJ2-3; TRBD2 matches at 8 bases. The CDR3 covers 15 residues. Germline assignment: CDR1 KGHSH and CDR2 LQKENI. The junction had 4 bases not matched to a gene; V was cut back by 3 bases and J by 2 bases. DNA for the CDR3: TGTGCCAGCTCACCGGTAGCGGGATCCACAGATACGCAGTATTTT. It yields the protein CASSPVAGSTDTQYF.

V gene TRBV20-1 combines with J gene TRBJ1-2; TRBD1 matches 8 bases. The germline V gene encodes CDR1 DFQATT and CDR2 SNEGSKA (reference sequence). The ends lost 5 bases at V and 2 bases at J; junction bases unmatched: 7. The CDR3 has 14 residues. The CDR3: CSARRQGRNYGYTF. The CDR3 nucleotides are TGCAGTGCTCGACGACAGGGGCGAAACTATGGCTACACCTTC.

This clonotype is a singleton in its sample. The chain employs TRBV6-1 and TRBJ2-7; TRBD1 matches 8 bases. The germline V gene has CDR1 MNHNS and CDR2 SASEGT. The CDR3 contains 16 residues. V lost 7 bases to trimming and J lost 7 bases; unmatched junction nucleotides: 18. The CDR3 DNA reads TGTGCCAGCATTTTCGAGGCGCAGGGGGCAAAAAGGGAGCAGTACTTC. The encoded protein is CASIFEAQGAKREQYF.

This clonotype was seen a handful of times. The chain has TRBV7-2 and TRBJ2-7; 8 positions match TRBD1. CDR3 length: 16 amino acids. Trimming removed 5 bases from V and 3 bases from J; junction bases left unmatched: 12. Germline V CDR1 and CDR2: SGHTA, FQGNSA. The CDR3 bases are TGTGCCAGCAGCCCACAGGGGGGCGGGACGTTCTACGAGCAGTACTTC. Protein sequence: CASSPQGGGTFYEQYF. The complete variable domain, with remaining parts taken from reference TRBV7-2 and TRBJ2-7, reads GAGVSQSPSNKVTEKGKDVELRCDPISGHTALYWYRQSLGQGLEFLIYFQGNSAPDKSGLPSDRFSAERTGGSVSTLTIQRTQQEDSAVYLCASSPQGGGTFYEQYFGPGTRLTVT.

The chain couples TRBV11-2 to TRBJ2-1; D gene unclear. Trimming cost V 2 bases and J 10 bases, with 24 bases left between them. Germline assignment: CDR1 SGHAT and CDR2 FQNNGV. CDR3 length equals 17 residues. In nucleotides, the CDR3 is TGTGCCAGCAGCTTAAAGGTGGGTCAGCCTCTTAAGGACGAGCAGTTCTTC. Protein: CASSLKVGQPLKDEQFF. Based on the CDR3 plus reference TRBV11-2 and TRBJ2-1, the full variable domain is EAGVAQSPRYKIIEKRQSVAFWCNPISGHATLYWYQQILGQGPKLLIQFQNNGVVDDSQLPKDRFSAERLKGVDSTLKIQPAKLEDSAVYLCASSLKVGQPLKDEQFFGPGTRLTVL.

This clonotype has ten or more counts. The gene calls are TRBV24-1 and TRBJ2-3, with 10 bases fitting TRBD2. Losses at the gene ends were 4 bases for V and 4 bases for J; bases not matched to a gene: 13. This CDR3 comprises 18 residues. From germline, CDR1 is KGHDR and CDR2 SFDVKD. This chain's CDR3 is CATSDYGTSAWEADTQYF. As DNA, the CDR3 is TGTGCCACCAGTGACTACGGGACTAGCGCCTGGGAGGCAGATACGCAGTATTTT.

This clonotype turned up a few times. This chain connects TRBV6-1 to TRBJ2-3; D might be TRBD2 (6 bases). CDR1 is MNHNS, CDR2 SASEGT, per germline. This CDR3 contains 15 residues. V was clipped by 5 bases and J by 3 bases, with 15 bases between them. CDR3 residues: CASSTRHGRTDTQYF. CDR3 in DNA: TGTGCCAGCAGTACGCGTCATGGGAGGACAGATACGCAGTATTTT.

The V gene is TRBV20-1, the J gene TRBJ1-6; a weak D match, TRBD1 (6 bases). The CDR3 contains 14 residues. Germline loops: CDR1 DFQATT, CDR2 SNEGSKA (reference sequence). V lost 5 bases and J lost 7, with 15 bases in between. The CDR3 region has the DNA TGCAGTGCTGAGGACAGAAGCGCCAATTCACCCCTCCACTTT. Amino acids: CSAEDRSANSPLHF.

This clonotype was detected many times. V and J are TRBV12-3 or TRBV12-4 and TRBJ1-1; possible D gene TRBD1, 5 bases. This CDR3 has 14 amino acids. V lost 3 bases and J lost 1, with 9 bases in between. CDR3 region: CASSFGAENTEAFF. CDR3 sequence (DNA): TGTGCCAGCAGTTTTGGGGCAGAGAACACTGAAGCTTTCTTT.

This clonotype was seen at least ten times. The chain links TRBV27 to TRBJ1-5; 7 bases agree with TRBD1. Trimming cost V 6 bases and J 4 bases; bases outside gene matches: 12. Germline CDR1 MNHEY, CDR2 SMNVEV (reference sequence). The CDR3 contains 16 residues. CDR3 bases: TGTGCCAGCAGGCAACAGGGGCCTAGGGCAAATCAGCCCCAGCATTTT. It yields the protein CASRQQGPRANQPQHF.

This clonotype was found many times. The V call is TRBV7-9, the J call TRBJ1-2; no clear D. Germline V lookup: CDR1 SEHNR, CDR2 FQNEAQ (reference sequence). V dropped 2 bases and J dropped 5 bases, with 9 bases sitting between them. This CDR3 is built from 13 residues. The DNA of the CDR3 is TGTGCCAGCAGCTTAAGTCAGAAATATGGCTACACCTTC. It translates to CASSLSQKYGYTF.

This clonotype was seen many times. This rearrangement joins TRBV14 to TRBJ1-4; D gene uncertain. Trimming removed 3 bases from V and 8 bases from J, with 10 bases in between. The CDR3 length is 13 residues. Germline CDR1 and CDR2: SGHDN and FVKESK. CDR3 sequence (DNA): TGTGCCAGCAGCCATCTTCCTGGGGAAAAACTGTTTTTT. It codes for CASSHLPGEKLFF. The full variable domain, completed using reference TRBV14 and TRBJ1-4, is EAGVTQFPSHSVIEKGQTVTLRCDPISGHDNLYWYRRVMGKEIKFLLHFVKESKQDESGMPNNRFLAERTGGTYSTLKVQPAELEDSGVYFCASSHLPGEKLFFGSGTQLSVL.

The CDR3 DNA reads as TGCAGTGCTAGAGATCAGGGGATCCGATCCGAGCAGTACTTC. Protein: CSARDQGIRSEQYF. The rearrangement joins TRBV20-1 to TRBJ2-7, with a tentative D call TRBD1 (6 bases). Germline CDR1 and CDR2: DFQATT and SNEGSKA (reference sequence). This CDR3 contains 14 residues. V was pared by 0 bases and J by 6 bases, with 15 bases between.

The chain combines TRBV28 with TRBJ2-4, with unresolved D. Trimming pared 0 bases from V and 8 bases from J, leaving 14 bases between. Germline V lookup: CDR1 MDHEN, CDR2 SYDVKM. The CDR3 is made up of 15 amino acids. The CDR3 loop reads CASSLWSRATDIQYF. Here the CDR3 DNA reads TGTGCCAGCAGTTTATGGTCCCGGGCTACTGACATTCAGTACTTC.

This rearrangement joins TRBV20-1 to TRBJ2-3; D is perhaps TRBD2 (6 bases). The CDR3 loop spans 15 amino acids. The germline V gene encodes CDR1 DFQATT and CDR2 SNEGSKA (reference sequence). Trimming shortened V by 5 bases and J by 2 bases, and 17 bases separated the two germline ends. Written as DNA, the CDR3 is TGCAGTGCTCGTTACTTAGCGGAGAACACAGATACGCAGTATTTT. As protein: CSARYLAENTDTQYF.

This clonotype was seen more than once but under ten times. V and J are TRBV29-1 and TRBJ2-3, with D unresolved. From germline, CDR1 is SQVTM and CDR2 ANQGSEA. The CDR3 runs to 13 residues. The germline V and J ends were trimmed by 2 bases and 2 bases, with 8 bases remaining between them. The DNA of the CDR3 is TGCAGCGTTGAATTAGGCCCCACAGATACGCAGTATTTT. Translating it yields CSVELGPTDTQYF.

Within the sample, this clonotype is medium-sized (0.01 to 0.1%). The chain uses TRBV7-9 and TRBJ1-1, with D unresolved. CDR1 and CDR2 (germline): SEHNR, FQNEAQ (reference sequence). This CDR3 is 15 amino acids long. Trimming left V 1 base short and J 2 bases short, with 11 bases between. CDR3 amino acids: CASSLGSGFNTEAFF. CDR3 nucleotide sequence: TGTGCCAGCAGCTTAGGTTCCGGCTTCAACACTGAAGCTTTCTTT.

This chain joins TRBV20-1 and TRBJ1-1; D ambiguous. Germline V gene sequence: CDR1 DFQATT, CDR2 SNEGSKA (reference sequence). The CDR3 is 12 amino acids. Trimming shortened V by 4 bases and J by 3 bases, and 9 bases separated the two germline ends. The DNA for the CDR3 is TGCAGTGCTAAAGATTACTACACTGAAGCTTTCTTT. As protein: CSAKDYYTEAFF.